Each of the 4 T cell receptor beta chains below was sequenced from the same sample in a study of CD8 T cells in ankylosing spondylitis. TCRdb used MiXCR to reprocess the 5' RACE reads, holding one entry per CDR3 protein. The table lists fewer than 550,000 distinct CDR3 sequences, roughly 5.2% of them singletons. Regarding the study as a whole: A TCR beta motif of about eight highly homologous variants appeared characteristic of ankylosing spondylitis blood.

Antigen specificity for these receptors is unknown. The sample comprised blood, either unsorted or a sorted T cell fraction (not recorded which). The source of these receptors is a male donor with ankylosing spondylitis.

This clonotype was counted ten times or more. This chain links TRBV7-9 with TRBJ1-4, with TRBD1 matching 8 bases. V trimming: 5 bases; J trimming: 8 bases; junction bases outside the gene matches: 10. This CDR3 spans 15 amino acids. Germline V gene data show CDR1 as SEHNR and CDR2 as FQNEAQ (reference sequence). CDR3 nucleotides: TGTGCCAGCAGCCGAACGACAGGGGAGCGAGAAAAACTGTTTTTT. Translated: CASSRTTGEREKLFF.

At least ten counts were recorded for this clonotype. CDR3 protein: CASSDHRVIYNSPLHF. The CDR3 nucleotides are TGTGCCAGTAGTGACCATCGCGTAATCTATAATTCACCCCTCCACTTT. This chain links TRBV19 with TRBJ1-6; D unclear. The CDR3 spans 16 residues. V was clipped by 5 bases and J by 3 bases, with 14 bases between them. Germline CDR1 reads LNHDA; CDR2 reads SQIVND (reference sequence).

In this sample, this clonotype turned up a few times. This chain connects TRBV6-1 to TRBJ1-5, with TRBD1 as a possible D gene (5 bases). V lost 3 bases to trimming and J lost 2 bases, with 8 bases between them. The CDR3 contains 14 residues. Looked up from germline, CDR1 is MNHNS and CDR2 is SASEGT. This CDR3 reads CASSEGEGNQPQHF. The CDR3, as DNA: TGTGCCAGCAGTGAGGGGGAGGGCAATCAGCCCCAGCATTTT.

The J gene is TRBJ1-2, the V gene TRBV28; D uncertain. V dropped 8 bases and J dropped 8 bases, with 18 bases sitting between them. The CDR3 is 13 amino acids. Per germline, CDR1 MDHEN and CDR2 SYDVKM. DNA for the CDR3: TGTGCCAGCCTCATGTCGGGAGGGCGAGGCTACACCTTC. Protein product: CASLMSGGRGYTF.